Each of the 21 T cell receptor beta chains below was sequenced from the same sample in a study of blood T cell repertoires in COVID-19. The method was immunoSEQ multiplex PCR; TCRdb's version includes in-frame clones alone and lacks a portion of them. Here the sample spans approximately 160,000 clones, around four fifths being singletons. The sequenced material came from peripheral blood. These receptors were collected from a woman in her fifties or sixties with acute or convalescent COVID-19.

The CDR3 DNA reads TGCAGCGTGGGGAGCTTCTCCTACGAGCAGTACTTC. Residues: CSVGSFSYEQYF. The V and J genes are TRBV29-1 and TRBJ2-7; D is possibly TRBD2 (5 bases). Trimming left V 6 bases short and J 0 bases short, with 9 bases between. The CDR3 runs to 12 residues. CDR1 and CDR2 (germline): SQVTM, ANQGSEA.

This clone appeared a few times. Written as DNA, the CDR3 is TGCGCCAGCAGTGAAGGCAGGAATCAGCCCCAGCATTTT. Translating gives CASSEGRNQPQHF. The chain combines TRBV10-2 with TRBJ1-5; D not resolved. V lost 3 bases and J 4 bases, leaving 7 bases between the germline ends. CDR1 WSHSY and CDR2 SAAADI come from the germline V gene. This CDR3 comprises 13 residues.

The rearrangement uses TRBV5-1 and TRBJ1-6, with 10 nucleotides matching TRBD1. After removal of 4 bases from V and 5 bases from J, the junction contained 3 bases not matched to a gene. This CDR3 is 15 amino acids long. CDR1 and CDR2 (germline): SGHRS, YFSETQ. For the CDR3, the DNA is TGCGCCAGCAGCGCTGGACAGGGGGATAATTCACCCCTCCACTTT. Protein: CASSAGQGDNSPLHF.

This clone was counted only a few times. The chain combines TRBV11-3 with TRBJ2-7; TRBD1 matches at 7 bases. The germline V gene encodes CDR1 SGHNT and CDR2 YENEEA. Trimming removed 5 bases from V and 2 bases from J; junction bases left unmatched: 3. CDR3 size: 13 residues. The CDR3 loop is CASSPQGTYEQYF. CDR3 in DNA: TGTGCCAGCAGCCCACAGGGGACCTACGAGCAGTACTTC. The full variable domain, in which reference TRBV11-3 and TRBJ2-7 provide the parts outside the CDR3, is EAGVVQSPRYKIIEKKQPVAFWCNPISGHNTLYWYLQNLGQGPELLIRYENEEAVDDSQLPKDRFSAERLKGVDSTLKIQPAELGDSAVYLCASSPQGTYEQYFGPGTRLTVT.

The chain employs TRBV30 and TRBJ2-3; 11 bases are a match to TRBD2. Germline CDR1 and CDR2: GTSNPN and SVGIG (reference sequence). This CDR3 is built from 16 residues. The J segment lost 1 base and the V segment lost 3 bases, leaving 6 bases of the junction unmatched. CDR3 in DNA: TGTGCCTGGAGCCACCTACTAGCGGGGGGCACAGATACGCAGTATTTT. This translates into CAWSHLLAGGTDTQYF. Full variable domain (remainder filled in from reference TRBV30 and TRBJ2-3): SQTIHQWPATLVQPVGSPLSLECTVEGTSNPNLYWYRQAAGRGLQLLFYSVGIGQISSEVPQNLSASRPQDRQFILSSKKLLLSDSGFYLCAWSHLLAGGTDTQYFGPGTRLTVL.

The J gene is TRBJ1-6, the V gene TRBV13, with 8 bases matching TRBD1. Germline assignment: CDR1 PRHDT and CDR2 FYEKMQ (reference sequence). Trimming removed 5 bases from V and 6 bases from J; junction bases left unmatched: 12. The CDR3 extends over 17 amino acids. The CDR3 loop is CASSPTPGQALNSPLHF. CDR3 nucleotide sequence: TGTGCCAGCAGCCCCACCCCGGGACAGGCACTTAATTCACCCCTCCACTTT.

The genes are TRBV6-2 or TRBV6-3 and TRBJ2-7; the D is unclear. Trimming left V 5 bases short and J 2 bases short, with 16 bases between. Germline values: CDR1 MNHEY, CDR2 SVGEGT. The CDR3 extends over 15 amino acids. The CDR3 reads CASSKSLPLPYEQYF. CDR3 nucleotides: TGTGCCAGCAGTAAGAGCCTCCCACTACCCTACGAGCAGTACTTC.

The rearrangement uses TRBV18 and TRBJ1-1; D is unclear. Deletions cut 2 bases from V and 4 bases from J, with 20 bases between. The CDR3 has 17 amino acids. Looked up from germline, CDR1 is KGHSH and CDR2 is LQKENI. The CDR3 bases are TGTGCCAGCTCACCAAGTTTGGGTACAGAAGAAAGCACTGAAGCTTTCTTT. It specifies CASSPSLGTEESTEAFF.

The chain couples TRBV27 to TRBJ1-2; 9 bases are shared with TRBD1. In germline, CDR1 is MNHEY, CDR2 SMNVEV (reference sequence). The CDR3 sequence is 15 residues long. Germline trimming cut 5 bases from V and 4 bases from J; bases unmatched to any gene: 8. The CDR3 loop reads CASSPQQGALYGYTF. DNA of the CDR3: TGTGCCAGCAGTCCCCAACAGGGGGCCCTCTATGGCTACACCTTC.

This clone was found once. J is TRBJ2-1 and V is TRBV6-5; 11 bases are a match to TRBD1. The CDR3 sequence is 16 residues long. The germline V gene has CDR1 MNHEY and CDR2 SVGAGI. The junction had 6 bases not matched to a gene; V was cut back by 4 bases and J by 4 bases. The CDR3: CASSSPGTGGYNEQFF. As DNA, the CDR3 is TGTGCCAGCAGTTCGCCCGGGACAGGGGGATACAATGAGCAGTTCTTC.

The chain recombines TRBV6-5 with TRBJ2-5, with 8 bases lining up with TRBD1. This CDR3 has 16 amino acids. Germline-derived CDR1 and CDR2 are MNHEY and SVGAGI. The junction had 8 bases not matched to a gene; V was cut back by 0 bases and J by 5 bases. The CDR3 loop is CASSYSTGQGSETQYF. CDR3 nucleotides: TGTGCCAGCAGTTACTCGACAGGACAGGGCTCGGAGACCCAGTACTTC.

This rearrangement joins TRBV28 to TRBJ1-2, with 9 bases fitting TRBD1. The V gene's germline CDR1 is MDHEN and CDR2 SYDVKM. The CDR3 covers 14 residues. V trimming: 4 bases; J trimming: 8 bases; junction bases outside the gene matches: 8. CDR3 residues: CASSSGQGSNGYTF. As DNA, the CDR3 is TGTGCCAGCAGTTCAGGACAGGGGAGTAACGGCTACACCTTC.

This chain connects TRBV27 to TRBJ2-5; D might be TRBD2 (6 bases). CDR1 and CDR2 (germline): MNHEY, SMNVEV (reference sequence). Trimming cost V 5 bases and J 1 base, with 14 bases left between them. CDR3 length: 15 amino acids. CDR3 in amino acids: CASSLGTFTQETQYF. The CDR3 bases are TGTGCCAGCAGTCTAGGGACTTTTACCCAAGAGACCCAGTACTTC.

Only a few counts were recorded for this clone. The gene calls are TRBV19 and TRBJ1-2, with 9 bases identical to TRBD1. Germline V gene data show CDR1 as LNHDA and CDR2 as SQIVND (reference sequence). This CDR3 contains 15 residues. V was clipped by 5 bases and J by 8 bases; unmatched bases: 12. The CDR3 spells CASSLQTGGLEGYTF. Here the CDR3 DNA reads TGTGCCAGTAGTCTCCAGACAGGGGGATTGGAAGGCTACACCTTC.

The chain links TRBV15 to TRBJ1-4, with 7 nucleotides matching TRBD1. The length of the CDR3 is 17 residues. With 4 bases clipped from V and 0 bases from J, the junction kept 8 bases outside the gene matches. Germline lookup yields CDR1 LNHNV and CDR2 YYDKDF (reference sequence). The CDR3 reads CATSTRDSLATNEKLFF. The CDR3, as DNA: TGTGCCACCAGCACCCGGGACAGCCTTGCAACTAATGAAAAACTGTTTTTT.

The genes are TRBV6-5 and TRBJ2-7, with D uncertain. CDR1 is MNHEY and CDR2 is SVGAGI in the germline V gene. This CDR3 contains 11 residues. V was cut by 8 bases and J by 1 base, with 6 bases left in between. CDR3 sequence (DNA): TGTGCCAGCCAGTGGTCCTACGAGCAGTACTTC. It yields the protein CASQWSYEQYF.

The gene calls are TRBV14 and TRBJ1-2, with D maybe TRBD1 (5 bases). Germline V gene lookup returns CDR1 SGHDN and CDR2 FVKESK. The CDR3 loop spans 14 amino acids. Trimming removed 4 bases from V and 3 bases from J, with 12 bases in between. CDR3 DNA sequence: TGTGCCAGCAGCCCGGACATAGGTTACTATGGCTACACCTTC. The encoded protein is CASSPDIGYYGYTF.

The chain is built from TRBV15 and TRBJ2-5, with a weak D call TRBD2 (6 bases). V shed 1 base and J shed 2 bases, with 8 bases lying between them. Germline CDR1 is LNHNV and CDR2 is YYDKDF (reference sequence). This CDR3 contains 14 residues. In DNA, the CDR3 is TGTGCCACCAGCAGAGTTGCGGGACAAGAGACCCAGTACTTC. This gives the protein CATSRVAGQETQYF.

The CDR3 loop reads CSVGTGGTGELFF. The DNA of the CDR3 is TGCAGCGTCGGGACAGGGGGCACCGGGGAGCTGTTTTTT. The chain links TRBV29-1 to TRBJ2-2, with TRBD1 identical over 11 bases. J gave up 4 bases and V 6 bases, and 1 base lay outside the gene matches. The CDR3 contains 13 residues. Germline V gives CDR1 SQVTM, CDR2 ANQGSEA.

The V and J genes are TRBV5-1 and TRBJ2-7; 10 nucleotides line up with TRBD1. CDR1 is SGHRS and CDR2 is YFSETQ in the germline V gene. J was trimmed by 7 bases and V by 0 bases; bases with no gene match: 1. The CDR3 runs to 13 residues. The CDR3, as DNA: TGCGCCAGCAGCTTGGAGGGACAGGGGGAGCAGTACTTC. Translation: CASSLEGQGEQYF.

The chain carries TRBV6-5 and TRBJ1-5, with TRBD1 matching over 10 bases. Trimming took 8 bases from V and 6 from J; bases not matched to a gene: 10. Per the germline V gene, CDR1 is MNHEY and CDR2 is SVGAGI. The CDR3 has 15 residues. The CDR3 protein is CASGSPTGGFQPQHF. In DNA, the CDR3 is TGTGCCAGCGGATCTCCGACAGGGGGCTTTCAGCCCCAGCATTTT.